These 25 T cell receptor beta chains came from one sample sequenced in a study of blood T cell repertoires in COVID-19. Only in-frame clones appear in the TCRdb table, and some are missing; sequencing was by immunoSEQ multiplex PCR. Altogether about 170,000 clones are present, about 85% being singletons, with the ten largest covering 0.95% to 1.5%. The sequenced sample consisted of peripheral blood. These receptors were taken from a man between 60 and 70 years old who had recovered from COVID-19.

CDR3 amino acids: CASSMGGARTEAFF. The CDR3, as DNA: TGTGCCAGTAGTATGGGGGGGGCACGGACTGAAGCTTTCTTT. The V call is TRBV19, the J call TRBJ1-1; weak D call: TRBD1 (6 bases). Germline CDR1 and CDR2: LNHDA and SQIVND (reference sequence). The germline V and J ends were trimmed by 3 bases and 5 bases, with 13 bases remaining between them. The CDR3 spans 14 residues.

The chain has TRBV14 and TRBJ2-7; 13 positions agree with TRBD2. Looked up from germline, CDR1 is SGHDN and CDR2 is FVKESK. Trimming cost V 4 bases and J 3 bases; bases outside gene matches: 3. The CDR3 covers 15 residues. Written as DNA, the CDR3 is TGTGCCAGCAGCCGACTAGCGGGGGGTTACTACGAGCAGTACTTC. Encoded protein: CASSRLAGGYYEQYF.

The chain recombines TRBV7-3 with TRBJ1-5; D might be TRBD1 (6 bases). Germline assignment: CDR1 SGHTA and CDR2 FQGTGA. The CDR3 consists of 13 residues. The V end lost 4 bases, the J end lost 4 bases, and 8 bases lay between the germline ends. CDR3: CASSSDRNQPQHF. The CDR3 bases are TGTGCCAGCAGCTCTGACAGGAATCAGCCCCAGCATTTT. Full variable domain (remainder filled in from reference TRBV7-3 and TRBJ1-5): GAGVSQTPSNKVTEKGKYVELRCDPISGHTALYWYRQSLGQGPEFLIYFQGTGAADDSGLPNDRFFAVRPEGSVSTLKIQRTERGDSAVYLCASSSDRNQPQHFGDGTRLSIL.

This clone has just one count. The chain has TRBV19 and TRBJ1-1; D possibly corresponds to TRBD1 (5 bases). CDR3 size: 16 residues. Germline V CDR1 and CDR2: LNHDA, SQIVND (reference sequence). The V gene lost 6 bases and the J gene lost 2 bases, with 19 bases spanning the gap. This CDR3 is CASRGRGKAENTEAFF. The DNA of the CDR3 is TGTGCCAGTAGGGGGAGGGGCAAGGCAGAAAACACTGAAGCTTTCTTT. Drawing the rest from reference TRBV19 and TRBJ1-1, the complete variable domain is DGGITQSPKYLFRKEGQNVTLSCEQNLNHDAMYWYRQDPGQGLRLIYYSQIVNDFQKGDIAEGYSVSREKKESFPLTVTSAQKNPTAFYLCASRGRGKAENTEAFFGQGTRLTVV.

The chain uses TRBV5-1 and TRBJ2-1; D might be TRBD1 (6 bases). Germline CDR1 and CDR2: SGHRS and YFSETQ. The CDR3 runs 17 residues. Trimming left V 4 bases short and J 6 bases short, with 23 bases between. CDR3 nucleotide sequence: TGCGCCAGCAGCAAGGGAGCAGGGGACGCTCGTGCCAATGAGCAGTTCTTC. Encoded protein: CASSKGAGDARANEQFF.

The rearrangement links TRBV7-3 to TRBJ2-3, with D perhaps TRBD1 (5 bases). Deletions cut 5 bases from V and 1 base from J, with 13 bases between. Per the germline V gene, CDR1 is SGHTA and CDR2 is FQGTGA. The length of the CDR3 is 15 residues. The CDR3 reads CASSPEGRGTDTQYF. CDR3 bases: TGTGCCAGCAGCCCTGAAGGCAGGGGCACAGATACGCAGTATTTT.

About this clone itself: This sample includes further DNA sequences coding for the same CDR3. The V and J genes are TRBV30 and TRBJ2-1; D is perhaps TRBD2 (5 bases). Germline V lookup: CDR1 GTSNPN, CDR2 SVGIG (reference sequence). Trimming removed 0 bases from V and 7 bases from J, with 7 bases in between. This CDR3 spans 12 amino acids. The CDR3 here is CAWSVRGNEQFF. CDR3 nucleotide sequence: TGTGCCTGGAGTGTACGGGGAAATGAGCAGTTCTTC.

V gene TRBV24-1 combines with J gene TRBJ2-1; a weak D match, TRBD1 (6 bases). CDR3 length equals 13 residues. The ends were cut back, 5 bases at V and 4 bases at J, with 8 bases in the middle. Germline V CDR1 and CDR2: KGHDR, SFDVKD. The CDR3 coding sequence is TGTGCCACCAGTGCAACAGGGTACAATGAGCAGTTCTTC. Protein: CATSATGYNEQFF.

The chain links TRBV19 to TRBJ1-2; 11 positions agree with TRBD1. Germline CDR1 and CDR2: LNHDA and SQIVND (reference sequence). The CDR3 has 14 amino acids. The V and J ends lost 6 bases and 2 bases, in that order; junction bases with no gene match: 2. The CDR3 reads CASSRDRGNYGYTF. DNA of the CDR3: TGTGCCAGTAGCCGGGACAGGGGGAACTATGGCTACACCTTC. Using reference TRBV19 and TRBJ1-2 for the parts outside the CDR3, the full variable domain is DGGITQSPKYLFRKEGQNVTLSCEQNLNHDAMYWYRQDPGQGLRLIYYSQIVNDFQKGDIAEGYSVSREKKESFPLTVTSAQKNPTAFYLCASSRDRGNYGYTFGSGTRLTVV.

This clone was seen just once. The chain recombines TRBV30 with TRBJ2-5, with D maybe TRBD1 (6 bases). CDR1 is GTSNPN and CDR2 is SVGIG in the germline V gene (reference sequence). The CDR3 is 13 amino acids. With 0 bases removed from V and 5 bases from J, the gap between germline ends came to 10 bases. The DNA for the CDR3 is TGTGCCTGGAGTGTACAGGGCGGTGAGACCCAGTACTTC. Translation: CAWSVQGGETQYF.

This rearrangement joins TRBV19 to TRBJ2-1; the match to TRBD2 covers 10 bases. The germline gives CDR1 LNHDA, CDR2 SQIVND (reference sequence). Unmatched junction bases numbered 6, after V lost 7 bases and J lost 3 bases. This CDR3 region has 15 residues. The DNA of the CDR3 is TGTGCCAGTATCCCGAGCGGGGGGGGCTACAATGAGCAGTTCTTC. Residues: CASIPSGGGYNEQFF. Full variable domain (remainder filled in from reference TRBV19 and TRBJ2-1): DGGITQSPKYLFRKEGQNVTLSCEQNLNHDAMYWYRQDPGQGLRLIYYSQIVNDFQKGDIAEGYSVSREKKESFPLTVTSAQKNPTAFYLCASIPSGGGYNEQFFGPGTRLTVL.

This chain uses TRBV14 with TRBJ2-3; D remains ambiguous. The CDR3 loop spans 16 amino acids. Per the germline V gene, CDR1 is SGHDN and CDR2 is FVKESK. Between the trimmed V and J ends, which lost 0 bases and 1 base, there was a span of 11 bases. CDR3 sequence: CASSQEPFRGTDTQYF. CDR3 nucleotides: TGTGCCAGCAGCCAAGAGCCCTTCCGGGGCACAGATACGCAGTATTTT.

This chain links TRBV7-2 with TRBJ1-1; 7 nucleotides line up with TRBD1. Trimming at V came to 5 bases and at J to 0 bases, leaving 6 bases not matched to a gene. CDR1 is SGHTA, CDR2 FQGNSA, per germline. The CDR3 runs 15 residues. The CDR3 DNA reads as TGTGCCAGCAGCGGACAGGATGTGCTGAACACTGAAGCTTTCTTT. Encoded protein: CASSGQDVLNTEAFF.

The chain recombines TRBV3-1 (or the pseudogene TRBV3-2) with TRBJ2-3; the D gene is possibly TRBD2 (5 bases). The CDR3 has 14 residues. V lost 3 bases, J lost 2 bases, and 9 bases lay in between. The V gene's germline CDR1 is LGHDT and CDR2 YNNKEL (reference sequence). The CDR3 coding sequence is TGTGCCAGCAGCCAGCCCGGGGACACAGATACGCAGTATTTT. Protein product: CASSQPGDTDTQYF.

The J gene is TRBJ2-1, the V gene TRBV7-9; 7 positions match TRBD1. Germline lookup yields CDR1 SEHNR and CDR2 FQNEAQ (reference sequence). The V segment lost 1 base and the J segment 11 bases; nucleotides outside the gene matches: 8. This CDR3 contains 14 residues. The CDR3 spells CASSLGQGKGKQFF. CDR3 in DNA: TGTGCCAGCAGCTTAGGACAGGGTAAGGGGAAGCAGTTCTTC.

The rearrangement uses TRBV5-4 and TRBJ2-3; 9 bases align to TRBD2. CDR1 is SGHNT, CDR2 YYREEE, per germline (reference sequence). The junction had 5 bases not matched to a gene; V was cut back by 4 bases and J by 2 bases. The CDR3 extends over 15 amino acids. The chain's CDR3 is CASSRGTSFTDTQYF. As DNA, the CDR3 is TGTGCCAGCAGCCGCGGGACTAGCTTCACAGATACGCAGTATTTT.

J is TRBJ2-2 and V is TRBV7-2; 8 bases are a match to TRBD2. The germline V gene has CDR1 SGHTA and CDR2 FQGNSA. The ends lost 7 bases at V and 3 bases at J; junction bases unmatched: 10. The CDR3 runs 16 residues. This CDR3 reads CASNPRGASHTGELFF. CDR3 DNA sequence: TGTGCCAGCAACCCGCGGGGGGCTTCACACACCGGGGAGCTGTTTTTT.

V gene TRBV19 combines with J gene TRBJ1-6; D not certain. The V gene's germline CDR1 is LNHDA and CDR2 SQIVND (reference sequence). Trimming shortened V by 4 bases and J by 5 bases, and 18 bases separated the two germline ends. This CDR3 contains 17 residues. Here the CDR3 DNA reads TGTGCCAGTAGTAGAGGGTCCAGTGACGGGGATAATTCACCCCTCCACTTT. It is translated as CASSRGSSDGDNSPLHF.

The chain uses TRBV9 and TRBJ1-2, with D perhaps matching TRBD1 (5 bases). Germline assignment: CDR1 SGDLS and CDR2 YYNGEE. Trimming shortened V by 2 bases and J by 11 bases, and 13 bases separated the two germline ends. This CDR3 contains 12 residues. For the CDR3, the DNA is TGTGCCAGCAGCGTTGGGGGGTTTTGGTACACCTTC. The encoded protein is CASSVGGFWYTF.

V usage is TRBV6-6 and J usage is TRBJ1-2; 7 bases agree with TRBD1. CDR3 length: 15 amino acids. From germline, CDR1 is MNHNY and CDR2 SVGAGI (reference sequence). V lost 5 bases and J lost 5; bases outside the gene matches: 11. DNA for the CDR3: TGTGCCAGCAGTACTAACACAGGGGCGGGGTATGGCTACACCTTC. Translated: CASSTNTGAGYGYTF.

The J gene is TRBJ2-5, the V gene TRBV4-2, with D perhaps matching TRBD1 (6 bases). This CDR3 is 14 amino acids long. Germline values: CDR1 LGHNA, CDR2 YNFKEQ. The V end lost 4 bases, the J end lost 5 bases, and 14 bases lay between the germline ends. In nucleotides, the CDR3 is TGTGCCAGCAGCCGTTCAGGGGAAGGGGAGACCCAGTACTTC. Translating gives CASSRSGEGETQYF.

The chain employs TRBV9 and TRBJ2-3; D not certain. Per the germline V gene, CDR1 is SGDLS and CDR2 is YYNGEE. This CDR3 is built from 14 residues. Deletions cut 3 bases from V and 4 bases from J, with 12 bases between. The CDR3 nucleotides are TGTGCCAGCAGCGGCACCCGCGAACCAGATACGCAGTATTTT. The encoded protein is CASSGTREPDTQYF.

The chain combines TRBV6-5 with TRBJ2-7; maybe TRBD1 (5 bases). There are 16 residues in the CDR3. V was cut by 3 bases and J by 2 bases, with 17 bases left in between. Germline V CDR1 and CDR2: MNHEY, SVGAGI. The CDR3 protein is CASSYSAGVQAYEQYF. The CDR3 nucleotides read TGTGCCAGCAGTTATTCCGCAGGAGTACAGGCCTACGAGCAGTACTTC.

Comments on this clone: Other DNA sequences of this sample code for an identical CDR3. The V and J genes are TRBV6-1 and TRBJ1-5; perhaps TRBD1 as D (5 bases). The CDR3 has 14 residues. V was clipped by 0 bases and J by 7 bases, with 10 bases between them. CDR1 is MNHNS and CDR2 is SASEGT in the germline V gene. CDR3 protein: CASSEARGGQPQHF. CDR3 sequence (DNA): TGTGCCAGCAGTGAAGCTAGGGGCGGCCAGCCCCAGCATTTT.

The DNA for the CDR3 is TGTGCCAGCTCACCACTCCACAGGGGGATGAACACTGAAGCTTTCTTT. Translating gives CASSPLHRGMNTEAFF. J is TRBJ1-1 and V is TRBV18, with 8 bases identical to TRBD1. The CDR3 spans 16 residues. V gave up 1 base and J gave up 0 bases; unmatched junction bases: 4. Germline-derived CDR1 and CDR2 are KGHSH and LQKENI. Together with reference TRBV18 and TRBJ1-1, the CDR3 gives the full variable domain: NAGVMQNPRHLVRRRGQEARLRCSPMKGHSHVYWYRQLPEEGLKFMVYLQKENIIDESGMPKERFSAEFPKEGPSILRIQQVVRGDSAAYFCASSPLHRGMNTEAFFGQGTRLTVV.